This T cell receptor (gamma chain) was identified in a study of Vδ1+ human thymocytes. Study findings and constraints: Highly polyclonal TRG and TRD repertoires with Gaussian CDR3 length distributions appeared in thymus. Bulk repertoire data may be misinterpreted because of unexpected Vdelta2 sequences. Around 20% of thymic delta-chain sequences were Vdelta2, with few Vdelta3, unlike blood Vdelta1+ controls.

Alphabeta T cells were depleted, then CD3+ Vdelta1+ Vdelta2- thymocytes were FACS-sorted. Sorted Vdelta1+ thymocytes were about 97% to 99.6% pure. Losses at the gene ends were 2 bases for V and 5 bases for J; bases not matched to a gene: 3. The germline gives CDR1 GITISATS, CDR2 ISYDGTV (reference sequence). The CDR3 spans 16 residues. This clone was observed a handful of times. Antigen specificity is unknown. This sample also contains other DNA sequences that code for the same CDR3. Sequences come from RNA converted to cDNA by reverse transcription. The CDR3 regions were amplified by multiplex PCR from V-gene primers to a constant-region primer. TCRdb used CATT to re-call clones from the multiplex PCR reads. This table has roughly 24,000 gamma-chain clones, roughly an eighth appearing once.

The receptor was isolated from a child younger than two who had congenital heart surgery. Sequencing was done on a sample of Vdelta1+ gamma-delta thymocytes from the thymus. Subset denoted: FACS-sorted CD3+ TCRalphabeta- TCRVdelta1+ TCRVdelta2- thymocytes. The rearrangement uses TRGV9 and TRGJP. The CDR3 here is CALWEAEELGKKIKVF. CDR3 DNA: TGTGCCTTGTGGGAGGCCGAAGAGTTGGGCAAAAAAATCAAGGTATTT.